This TCR beta chain originates from a study of regulatory T cells in long-lasting Graves disease. Study conclusions and caveats: In persistent patients, shared public clonotypes (more than 2,500) outnumbered those in new patients (approximately 940). TRBV28, TRBJ1-2 and TRBJ2-5 emerged as the favored segments in persistent disease.

This sample's time point: newly diagnosed GD, antithyroid drugs for less than 3 months. The TCR library was prepared using RNA isolated from PBMCs. Diagnoses of Graves' disease were made by American Thyroid Association guidelines. Assembly of TCR beta libraries relied on iRepertoire HTBI primers together with Arm-PCR of CDR3 regions. Using its own MiXCR run on the multiplex PCR reads, TCRdb lists one record per CDR3 protein. The top ten hold more than 15% of the sample, which has 680,000 or so distinct CDR3 sequences, 16% seen once. Germline lookup yields CDR1 SGHRS and CDR2 YFSETQ. This CDR3 is 16 amino acids long. V was clipped by 3 bases and J by 0 bases, with 14 bases between them. This clonotype was seen at least ten times. Its antigen remains unknown. The data also belong to a second study, concerning T cells in Graves' hyperthyroidism and ophthalmopathy. That publication notes: Separation of ophthalmopathy from stable hyperthyroidism was achieved by a 13 V-J model.

The chain couples TRBV5-1 to TRBJ2-3; D gene ambiguous. The sample here was peripheral blood mononuclear cells (PBMCs), taken at new diagnosis, from a patient treated with antithyroid drugs. The TCR originated in a woman younger than 45 with Graves disease. Here the CDR3 DNA reads TGCGCCAGCAGCTCCCTGGGCCCGACTAGCACAGATACGCAGTATTTT. It is translated as CASSSLGPTSTDTQYF.